This TCR beta chain stems from a study of cytomegalovirus exposure and HLA in healthy donors. V dropped 3 bases and J dropped 6 bases, with 15 bases sitting between them. The CDR3 loop spans 14 amino acids. Germline V gene sequence: CDR1 GTSNPN, CDR2 SVGIG (reference sequence). Whole-study results and caveats: Presence/absence analyses rested on an assumption that sequencing depth was roughly uniform across donors.

This clone was counted a few times. The antigen remains undetermined. PCR was performed using 60 Vbeta and 13 Jbeta primers. Repertoires were generated with immunoSEQ multiplex PCR, while TCRdb's copy carries only in-frame clones and drops some. Of about 130,000 clones detected, around 73% appear once; the ten largest clones hold approximately 10%. This sequence originates from a man younger than 45 in good health and CMV-seropositive. The rearrangement joins TRBV30 to TRBJ1-5, with D possibly TRBD1 on 5 matching bases. The sample was PBMCs. CDR3 loop: CAWSPVRAGQPQHF. CDR3 in DNA: TGTGCCTGGAGCCCGGTCAGGGCCGGTCAGCCCCAGCATTTT.